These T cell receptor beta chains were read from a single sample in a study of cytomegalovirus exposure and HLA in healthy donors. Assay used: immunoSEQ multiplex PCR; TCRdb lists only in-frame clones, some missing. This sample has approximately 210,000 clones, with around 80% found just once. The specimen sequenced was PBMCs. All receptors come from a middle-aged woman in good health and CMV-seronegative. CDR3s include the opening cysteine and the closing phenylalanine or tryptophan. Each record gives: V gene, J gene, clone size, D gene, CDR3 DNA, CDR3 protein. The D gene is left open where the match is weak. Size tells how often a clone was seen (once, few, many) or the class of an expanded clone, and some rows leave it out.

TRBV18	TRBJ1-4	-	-	TGTGCCAGCTCACCAGGCAGGGCTGAAAAACTGTTTTTT	CASSPGRAEKLFF
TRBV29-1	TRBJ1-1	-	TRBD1	TGCAGCGATGGGACAGGGGGCACTGAAGCTTTCTTT	CSDGTGGTEAFF
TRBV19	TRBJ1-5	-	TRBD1	TGTGCCAGTAGTATCAGGACAGGGGGCGCGGGTCAGCCCCAGCATTTT	CASSIRTGGAGQPQHF
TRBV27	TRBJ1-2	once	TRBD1	TGTGCCAGCAGTCCCGACAGGGCGGGTGGCTACACCTTC	CASSPDRAGGYTF
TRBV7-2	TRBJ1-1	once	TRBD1	TGTGCCAGCAGCTTAGTGGGACAGAGGGGCACTGAAGCTTTCTTT	CASSLVGQRGTEAFF
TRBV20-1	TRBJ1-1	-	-	TGCAGTGCTAGCGGGAACACTGAAGCTTTCTTT	CSASGNTEAFF
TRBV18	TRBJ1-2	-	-	TGTGCCAGCTCACCAGACACCGGTGTCCCCACCTTC	CASSPDTGVPTF
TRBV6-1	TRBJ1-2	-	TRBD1	TGTGCCAGCAGTGGTGTAGGGGACAGAACCTATGGCTACACCTTC	CASSGVGDRTYGYTF
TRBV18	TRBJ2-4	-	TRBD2	TGTGCCAGCTCACCCCTAGCGGGAGGGAACATTCAGTACTTC	CASSPLAGGNIQYF
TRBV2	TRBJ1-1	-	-	TGTGCCAGCACACAGACCCAGGGGAACACTGAAGCTTTCTTT	CASTQTQGNTEAFF
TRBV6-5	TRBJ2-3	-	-	TGTGCCAGCAGTTACAGCGGACGCACAGATACGCAGTATTTT	CASSYSGRTDTQYF
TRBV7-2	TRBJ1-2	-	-	TGTGCCAGCAGTCTGGTAGCGGGGCCAGCTAACTATGGCTACACCTTC	CASSLVAGPANYGYTF
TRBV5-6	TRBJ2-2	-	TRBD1	TGTGCCAGCAGATCGTTCGGGACAGGGGAAGGCGGGGAGCTGTTTTTT	CASRSFGTGEGGELFF
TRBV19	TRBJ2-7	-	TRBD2	TGTGCCAGTAGTATTGTGGCGGGAGGGACCTACGAGCAGTACTTC	CASSIVAGGTYEQYF
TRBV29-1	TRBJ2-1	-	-	TGCAGCGGGGCCGGACAGTCCTACAATGAGCAGTTCTTC	CSGAGQSYNEQFF
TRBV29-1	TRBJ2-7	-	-	TGCAGCGTTGAACCACAGGCCTTGGGGGGGCAGTACTTC	CSVEPQALGGQYF
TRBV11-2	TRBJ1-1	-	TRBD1	TGTGCCAGCAGCTTAGGTCGAGTCACAGGGGGAACGAACACTGAAGCTTTCTTT	CASSLGRVTGGTNTEAFF
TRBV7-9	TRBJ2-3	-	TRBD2	TGTGCCAGCAGCTCGGGACTAGAGTTCGATACGCAGTATTTT	CASSSGLEFDTQYF
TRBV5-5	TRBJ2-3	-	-	TGTGCCAGCAGCCAGAACCCGGGACTCACAGATACGCAGTATTTT	CASSQNPGLTDTQYF
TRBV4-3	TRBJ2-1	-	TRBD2	TGCGCCAGCAGCCAAGAACTAGCGGGAGGGCCTAAGCAGTTCTTC	CASSQELAGGPKQFF
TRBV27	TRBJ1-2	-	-	TGTGCCAGCAGCCCTTATCGGGGAGGGGATGGCTACACCTTC	CASSPYRGGDGYTF
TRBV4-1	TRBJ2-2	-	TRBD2	TGCGCCAGCAGCCAAGATCAGGGAGGGGAGCTGTGTTTT	CASSQDQGGELCF
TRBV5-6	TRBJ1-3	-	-	TGTGCCAGCAGCTTCGACAGTTCTAATGGAAACACCATATATTTT	CASSFDSSNGNTIYF
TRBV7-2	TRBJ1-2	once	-	TGTGCCAGCAGCTTAGAAACAGTCTATGGCTACACCTTC	CASSLETVYGYTF
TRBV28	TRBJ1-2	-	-	TGTGCCAGCAGGACAGAAGGCTATGGCTACACCTTC	CASRTEGYGYTF
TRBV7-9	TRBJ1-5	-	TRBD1	TGTGCCAGCACCGAGGGAGGGACAGGGATAGTTCAGCCCCAGCATTTT	CASTEGGTGIVQPQHF
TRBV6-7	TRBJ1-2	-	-	TGTGCCAGCAGTTACTCGAGGAGGGATGGCTACACCTTC	CASSYSRRDGYTF
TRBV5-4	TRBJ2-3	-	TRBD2	TGTGCCAGCAGACCCACCTCTAGCGGGATGAGCACAGATACGCAGTATTTT	CASRPTSSGMSTDTQYF
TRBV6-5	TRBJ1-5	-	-	TGTGCCAGCAAGCGGGCCGCAACTGAGCCCCAGCATTTT	CASKRAATEPQHF
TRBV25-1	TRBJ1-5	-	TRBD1	TGTGCCAGCCGACAGGGCCATCAGCCCCAGCATTTT	CASRQGHQPQHF
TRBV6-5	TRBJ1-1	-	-	TGTGCCAGCAGTTACGGGTTGGGCGAAGCTTTCTTT	CASSYGLGEAFF
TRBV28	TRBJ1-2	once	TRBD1	TGTGCCAGCAGTCCCCGGACAGGGTATGACTATGGCTACACCTTC	CASSPRTGYDYGYTF
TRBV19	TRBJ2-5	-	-	TGTGCCAGTAGTAAACGCCGGGACTCAGCCGGGGAGACCCAGTACTTC	CASSKRRDSAGETQYF
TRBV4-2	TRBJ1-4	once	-	TGTGCCAGCAGCCAAGATAGGGGAACAGGGTTTAGACTGTTTTTT	CASSQDRGTGFRLFF
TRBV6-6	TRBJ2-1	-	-	TGTGCCAGCAGTTATGAGTCCTACAATGAGCAGTTCTTC	CASSYESYNEQFF
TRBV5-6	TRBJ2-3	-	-	TGTGCCAGCAGAAACTTAGGGTCGCGGGAATTGACAGATACGCAGTATTTT	CASRNLGSRELTDTQYF
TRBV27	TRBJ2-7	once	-	TGTGCCAGCAGTTTTGAGGCCCCCGGCTACGAGCAGTACTTC	CASSFEAPGYEQYF
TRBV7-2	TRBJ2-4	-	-	TGTGCCAGCAGCCCCGGACAGAACCTAGCCAAAAACATTCAGTACTTC	CASSPGQNLAKNIQYF
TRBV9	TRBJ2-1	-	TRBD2	TGTGCCAGCAGCGCGGCGGGAGGTAGAAATGAGCAGTTCTTC	CASSAAGGRNEQFF
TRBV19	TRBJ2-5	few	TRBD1	TGTGCCAGTAGTATAGTAGTAGGGACAGGGCAAGAGACCCAGTACTTC	CASSIVVGTGQETQYF
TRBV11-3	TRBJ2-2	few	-	TGTGCCAGCAGTTTTAGCAGCGTAATGACCGGGGAGCTGTTTTTT	CASSFSSVMTGELFF
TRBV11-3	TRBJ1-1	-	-	TGTGCCAGCAGCTTGGGGGCGGGTATGAACACTGAAGCTTTCTTT	CASSLGAGMNTEAFF
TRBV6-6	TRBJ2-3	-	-	TGTGCCAGCAGAGCTAGTGGAGATACGCAGTATTTT	CASRASGDTQYF
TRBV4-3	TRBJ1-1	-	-	TGCGCCAGCAGCCAAGTCGAGTACACTGAAGCTTTCTTT	CASSQVEYTEAFF
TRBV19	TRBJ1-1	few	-	TGTGCCAGTAGTGAACAGGGTTCGGTGGCTGAAGCTTTCTTT	CASSEQGSVAEAFF
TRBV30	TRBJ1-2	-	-	TGTGCCTGGAGTGGAGGGGGGGACTATGGCTACACCTTC	CAWSGGGDYGYTF
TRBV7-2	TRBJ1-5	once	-	TGTGCCAGCAGCGACAGATCTTATAGCAATCAGCCCCAGCATTTT	CASSDRSYSNQPQHF
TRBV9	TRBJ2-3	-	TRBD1	TGTGCCAGCAGCGTCCGACAGGGGGCAGATACGCAGTATTTT	CASSVRQGADTQYF
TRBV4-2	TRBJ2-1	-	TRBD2	TGTGCCAGCAGCCAAGATTTGATAGCGGGAGGGGGTCGGGATGAGCAGTTCTTC	CASSQDLIAGGGRDEQFF
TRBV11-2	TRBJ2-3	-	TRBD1	TGTGCCAGCAGCTTAGTGGGACAGGCCCGGGATACGCAGTATTTT	CASSLVGQARDTQYF
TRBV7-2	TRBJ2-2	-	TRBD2	TGTGCCAGCAGCTGGGGGACTAGCGGGGCTACCGGGGAGCTGTTTTTT	CASSWGTSGATGELFF
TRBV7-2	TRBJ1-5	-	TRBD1	TGTGCCAGCAGCTTTCCAGGGGGGTTCGCCCAGCATTTT	CASSFPGGFAQHF